A single sample gave rise to the 16 T cell receptor beta chains below, sequenced in a study of cytomegalovirus exposure and HLA in healthy donors. The PCR made use of 60 Vbeta and 13 Jbeta primers. TCRdb's table, derived via immunoSEQ multiplex PCR, lists solely in-frame clones and lacks some. The sample holds about 160,000 clones, 80% seen once. The sequenced material came from PBMCs. Every receptor here comes from a woman in her 50s in good health and CMV-seropositive.

V usage is TRBV19 and J usage is TRBJ1-5, with TRBD1 matching 9 bases. The CDR3 has 17 amino acids. The V gene's germline CDR1 is LNHDA and CDR2 SQIVND (reference sequence). With 5 bases clipped from V and 1 base from J, the junction kept 9 bases outside the gene matches. The CDR3 DNA sequence: TGTGCCAGTAGTCGAGGGACAGGGACTTACAGCAATCAGCCCCAGCATTTT. Its protein product is CASSRGTGTYSNQPQHF.

Only a few counts were recorded for this clone. The gene calls are TRBV9 and TRBJ1-4, with D perhaps TRBD1 (6 bases). The CDR3 is 14 amino acids. V lost 2 bases and J lost 7, with 12 bases in between. Germline-derived CDR1 and CDR2 are SGDLS and YYNGEE. The CDR3 sequence is CASSVQGFGEKLFF. The CDR3 DNA reads as TGTGCCAGCAGCGTCCAGGGGTTTGGTGAAAAACTGTTTTTT. The variable domain in full, with the rest retrieved from reference TRBV9 and TRBJ1-4, is DSGVTQTPKHLITATGQRVTLRCSPRSGDLSVYWYQQSLDQGLQFLIQYYNGEERAKGNILERFSAQQFPDLHSELNLSSLELGDSALYFCASSVQGFGEKLFFGSGTQLSVL.

The V call is TRBV11-3, the J call TRBJ2-7; D is perhaps TRBD2 (7 bases). V was pared by 5 bases and J by 6 bases, with 20 bases between. CDR1 is SGHNT, CDR2 YENEEA, per germline. This CDR3 contains 15 residues. Written as DNA, the CDR3 is TGTGCCAGCAGCCCGGGTGGGAGGGGGTACGGCGAGCAGTACTTC. Translating it yields CASSPGGRGYGEQYF. Complete variable domain (other parts from reference TRBV11-3 and TRBJ2-7): EAGVVQSPRYKIIEKKQPVAFWCNPISGHNTLYWYLQNLGQGPELLIRYENEEAVDDSQLPKDRFSAERLKGVDSTLKIQPAELGDSAVYLCASSPGGRGYGEQYFGPGTRLTVT.

The CDR3 bases are TGCGCCAGCAGCCGGACCGGGACAGGGGGCGCGGCCGGGGAGCTGTTTTTT. Amino acid sequence: CASSRTGTGGAAGELFF. The chain links TRBV5-1 to TRBJ2-2; 12 nucleotides agree with TRBD1. CDR1 and CDR2 from the germline V gene are SGHRS and YFSETQ. J was trimmed by 6 bases and V by 4 bases; bases with no gene match: 10. There are 17 residues in the CDR3.

V gene TRBV28 combines with J gene TRBJ1-3; D is uncertain. Trimming left V 7 bases short and J 4 bases short, with 8 bases between. The CDR3 runs to 12 residues. CDR1 is MDHEN and CDR2 is SYDVKM in the germline V gene. The CDR3 DNA reads TGTGCCAGCATCACAAACGGAAACACCATATATTTT. Its translation is CASITNGNTIYF. Full variable domain (missing parts from reference TRBV28 and TRBJ1-3): DVKVTQSSRYLVKRTGEKVFLECVQDMDHENMFWYRQDPGLGLRLIYFSYDVKMKEKGDIPEGYSVSREKKERFSLILESASTNQTSMYLCASITNGNTIYFGEGSWLTVV.

This clone turned up a few times. This chain connects TRBV6-5 to TRBJ2-7, with D possibly matching TRBD2 (7 bases). The CDR3 is 14 residues long. Trimming pared 7 bases from V and 2 bases from J, leaving 15 bases between. Germline V gives CDR1 MNHEY, CDR2 SVGAGI. CDR3 sequence (DNA): TGTGCCAGCACGACCGGGGGGCGAACCTACGAGCAGTACTTC. Its protein is CASTTGGRTYEQYF.

The V and J genes are TRBV13 and TRBJ2-3; 8 nucleotides agree with TRBD2. Germline CDR1 reads PRHDT; CDR2 reads FYEKMQ (reference sequence). The V gene end was trimmed by 4 bases and the J gene end by 8 bases; junction bases not matched to a gene: 14. The CDR3 extends over 16 amino acids. CDR3 sequence (DNA): TGTGCCAGCAGCTCTGGGCTAGCGGGCCCGGGGGGTACGCAGTATTTT. Translated, it gives CASSSGLAGPGGTQYF.

The V and J genes are TRBV7-2 and TRBJ1-2; 8 nucleotides align to TRBD1. CDR1 and CDR2 from the germline V gene are SGHTA and FQGNSA. This CDR3 spans 14 amino acids. V lost 9 bases and J lost 4; bases outside the gene matches: 10. The CDR3 is CASRRGQGPYGYTF. The CDR3 region has the DNA TGTGCCAGTAGACGAGGACAGGGCCCCTATGGCTACACCTTC.

This clone was counted a single time. The chain uses TRBV5-5 and TRBJ2-7; 10 bases match TRBD1. J lost 2 bases, V lost 4 bases, and 9 bases had no gene match. From germline, CDR1 is SGHKS and CDR2 YYEKEE (reference sequence). This CDR3 contains 16 residues. The DNA for the CDR3 is TGTGCCAGCAGCGAATCCGGACAGGGGGACCCCTACGAGCAGTACTTC. It translates to CASSESGQGDPYEQYF.

The V call is TRBV4-1, the J call TRBJ2-7; 8 nucleotides line up with TRBD1. Germline values: CDR1 MGHRA, CDR2 YSYEKL. The V gene end was trimmed by 1 base and the J gene end by 3 bases; junction bases not matched to a gene: 8. The CDR3 covers 16 residues. CDR3 bases: TGCGCCAGCAGCCAAGGGCGAACAGGGGGAGGCTACGAGCAGTACTTC. Translated: CASSQGRTGGGYEQYF.

This clone turned up a few times. The rearrangement links TRBV6-5 to TRBJ1-1, with D unresolved. The V gene's germline CDR1 is MNHEY and CDR2 SVGAGI. Trimming stripped 2 bases from V and 3 bases from J, with 4 bases between. The CDR3 extends over 12 amino acids. CDR3 protein: CASSYPDTEAFF. The CDR3 nucleotides are TGTGCCAGCAGTTACCCTGACACTGAAGCTTTCTTT.

In its sample, this clone was seen a few times. The CDR3 sequence is CASSLAAGRYGYTF. CDR3 coding DNA: TGTGCCAGCAGCTTAGCGGCAGGGCGATATGGCTACACCTTC. The V and J genes are TRBV7-9 and TRBJ1-2, with D perhaps TRBD1 (5 bases). V lost 0 bases and J 5 bases, leaving 10 bases between the germline ends. The CDR3 runs to 14 residues. The V gene's germline CDR1 is SEHNR and CDR2 FQNEAQ (reference sequence).

This rearrangement joins TRBV5-8 to TRBJ2-1; unclear D gene. V was trimmed by 2 bases and J by 8 bases, leaving 17 bases between them. The germline V gene encodes CDR1 SGHTS and CDR2 YDEGEE. CDR3 length: 15 residues. This CDR3 is CASSLRLNLGDEQFF. CDR3 nucleotide sequence: TGTGCCAGCAGCTTACGCCTTAATCTGGGCGATGAGCAGTTCTTC.

V is TRBV4-2 and J is TRBJ2-5, with 9 bases matching TRBD1. V shed 3 bases, J shed 4 bases, and the junction held 12 bases outside the gene matches. The CDR3 contains 17 residues. Germline CDR1 LGHNA, CDR2 YNFKEQ. CDR3 in DNA: TGTGCCAGCAGCCAGGCCGCTACAGGGGGCGAGGGAGAGACCCAGTACTTC. It specifies CASSQAATGGEGETQYF.

The rearrangement joins TRBV19 to TRBJ1-1, with 8 bases that match TRBD1. Trimming at V came to 6 bases and at J to 0 bases, leaving 6 bases not matched to a gene. The CDR3 is 15 residues long. Germline values: CDR1 LNHDA, CDR2 SQIVND (reference sequence). The CDR3, as DNA: TGTGCCAGTAGCAGCTGGGGACAGGTGAACACTGAAGCTTTCTTT. Protein product: CASSSWGQVNTEAFF.

Here the CDR3 DNA reads TGTGCCAGTAGTACCGCCGGGACAGGGTCCAAGGAGCAGTTCTTC. Protein: CASSTAGTGSKEQFF. The rearrangement uses TRBV19 and TRBJ2-1; 9 bases align to TRBD1. Germline V gene lookup returns CDR1 LNHDA and CDR2 SQIVND (reference sequence). Germline trimming cut 4 bases from V and 10 bases from J; bases unmatched to any gene: 11. The CDR3 contains 15 residues. Full variable domain (rest looked up from reference TRBV19 and TRBJ2-1): DGGITQSPKYLFRKEGQNVTLSCEQNLNHDAMYWYRQDPGQGLRLIYYSQIVNDFQKGDIAEGYSVSREKKESFPLTVTSAQKNPTAFYLCASSTAGTGSKEQFFGPGTRLTVL.